This TCR beta chain came from a study of shared clonotypes between healthy human individuals. The naive CD8 population came from CD45RO-negative cells selected for CCR7, without terminally differentiated effector memory CD45RA+ cells. The CDR3 is made up of 16 amino acids. V shed 3 bases, J shed 2 bases, and the junction held 9 bases outside the gene matches. Germline lookup yields CDR1 SGDLS and CDR2 YYNGEE. Splitting of each subset's genomic DNA was done evenly across several immunoSEQ plates. Clones were read by immunoSEQ multiplex PCR, and TCRdb kept only the in-frame ones, dropping some. Of about 2 million clones listed, about 95% were seen once; the top ten hold 1% to 1.3%.

Sequencing was done on a sample of naive CD8+ T cells sorted from blood. V usage is TRBV9 and J usage is TRBJ2-7, with 9 bases that match TRBD1. This receptor was obtained from a man between 18 and 29 years old in good health. The CDR3 protein is CASSATTGQGTYEQYF. CDR3 nucleotide sequence: TGTGCCAGCAGCGCAACGACGGGACAGGGTACCTACGAGCAGTACTTC.